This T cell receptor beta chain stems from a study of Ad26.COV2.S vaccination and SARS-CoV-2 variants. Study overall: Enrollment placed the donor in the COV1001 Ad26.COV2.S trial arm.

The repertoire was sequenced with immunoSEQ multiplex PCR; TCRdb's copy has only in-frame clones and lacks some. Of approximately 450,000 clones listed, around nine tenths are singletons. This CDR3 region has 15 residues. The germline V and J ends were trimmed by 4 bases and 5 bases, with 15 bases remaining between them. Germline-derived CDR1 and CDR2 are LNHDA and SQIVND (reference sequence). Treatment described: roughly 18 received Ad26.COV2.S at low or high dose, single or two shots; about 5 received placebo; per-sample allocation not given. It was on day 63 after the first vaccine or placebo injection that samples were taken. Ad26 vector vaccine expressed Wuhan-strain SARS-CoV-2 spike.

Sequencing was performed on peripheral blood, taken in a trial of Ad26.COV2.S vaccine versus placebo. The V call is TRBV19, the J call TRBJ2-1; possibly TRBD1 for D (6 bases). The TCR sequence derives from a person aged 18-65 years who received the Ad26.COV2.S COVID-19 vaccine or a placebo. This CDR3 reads CASSKGQLVHNEQFF. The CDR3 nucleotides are TGTGCCAGTAGTAAAGGACAGCTAGTACACAATGAGCAGTTCTTC.